The T cell receptor (beta chain) described here comes from a study of cytotoxic CD8 clonotypes in ibrutinib-treated CLL. Across the whole study: Response was recorded as partial in approximately 24 patients and complete in 2; at median roughly 63 months, approximately 15 remained remitted and some 12 had progressed.

The assay was immunoSEQ multiplex PCR, and TCRdb's table has in-frame clones only and misses some. There are hundreds of thousands of clones in the sample; roughly 67% occur only once, and roughly 6.7% lies in the top ten. Sequencing used PBMCs, obtained after 36 months of ibrutinib treatment. The clonotype was recovered from a human donor with chronic lymphocytic leukemia.

CDR3 DNA sequence: TGCGCCAGCAGCCCCATTTGGGGAACCGGTGAAGCTTTCTTT. It codes for CASSPIWGTGEAFF. J is TRBJ1-1 and V is TRBV5-1; D gene ambiguous. V gave up 4 bases and J gave up 7 bases, with 17 bases separating them. Germline V gene lookup returns CDR1 SGHRS and CDR2 YFSETQ. There are 14 residues in the CDR3.